The rows below give T cell receptor beta chains drawn from one sample of a study of T-cell reconstitution after alpha-beta-depleted transplantation in children. TCRdb passed the PCR reads through MiXCR, listing each CDR3 protein once. Of over 400,000 distinct CDR3 sequences listed, about 12% are singletons. The sample consisted of PBMCs from the stem cell graft donor, taken from the stem cell graft. These receptors came from a human donor who donated a stem cell graft to a child with combined immunodeficiency. CDR3s include the opening cysteine and the closing phenylalanine or tryptophan. Fields, in order: J gene, clone size, D gene, V gene, CDR3 protein, CDR3 DNA. D genes are given only for firm matches. Some rows have no size entry. The others give once, few or many, or a class for an expanded clone.

TRBJ2-3 | many | TRBD2 | TRBV5-1 | CASSSFAGVDTQYF | TGCGCCAGCAGCTCCTTTGCGGGGGTGGATACGCAGTATTTT
TRBJ2-7 | . | . | TRBV3-1 | CASSQDFMSSYEQYF | TGTGCCAGCAGCCAAGACTTTATGAGCTCCTACGAGCAGTACTTC
TRBJ2-7 | many | TRBD1 | TRBV6-5 | CASSYAQGRGGEQYF | TGTGCCAGCAGTTACGCACAGGGGAGAGGTGGGGAGCAGTACTTC
TRBJ2-1 | few | TRBD2 | TRBV4-3 | CASSQQAGGFYNEQFF | TGCGCCAGCAGCCAACAAGCGGGGGGTTTTTACAATGAGCAGTTCTTC
TRBJ1-5 | . | . | TRBV12-3/TRBV12-4 | CASSLQVGNQPQHF | TGTGCCAGCAGTTTACAGGTGGGGAATCAGCCCCAGCATTTT
TRBJ2-3 | few | . | TRBV20-1 | CSAIHGRNTQYF | TGCAGTGCTATCCACGGACGCAATACGCAGTATTTT
TRBJ2-5 | many | . | TRBV12-3/TRBV12-4 | CASSPQSGRETQYF | TGTGCCAGCAGCCCACAATCGGGGCGAGAGACCCAGTACTTC
TRBJ2-1 | . | TRBD2 | TRBV9 | CASSPTLAGSDNEQFF | TGTGCCAGCAGCCCCACACTAGCGGGATCCGACAATGAGCAGTTCTTC
TRBJ2-7 | many | . | TRBV12-3/TRBV12-4 | CASNSPGTSAYEQYF | TGTGCCAGCAACTCTCCAGGGACATCCGCCTACGAGCAGTACTTC
TRBJ2-5 | few | TRBD1 | TRBV19 | CASNGGTGLTQYF | TGTGCCAGTAACGGCGGGACAGGGCTTACCCAGTACTTC
TRBJ2-7 | . | . | TRBV24-1 | CATSDGADASYEQYF | TGTGCCACCAGCGATGGGGCAGACGCCTCCTACGAGCAGTACTTC
TRBJ1-2 | few | . | TRBV6-5 | CASSYIGGPNYGYTF | TGTGCCAGCAGTTATATTGGGGGACCTAACTATGGCTACACCTTC
TRBJ2-7 | . | TRBD2 | TRBV3-1 | CASSQVAAGIEQYF | TGTGCCAGCAGCCAGGTGGCAGCGGGGATCGAGCAGTACTTC
TRBJ2-3 | many | . | TRBV4-3 | CASSQDKYSDTQYF | TGCGCCAGCAGCCAAGACAAATATTCAGATACGCAGTATTTT
TRBJ2-1 | . | . | TRBV9 | CASSVEGHRYNEQFF | TGTGCCAGCAGCGTAGAGGGACACAGATACAATGAGCAGTTCTTC
TRBJ1-1 | few | TRBD1 | TRBV12-3/TRBV12-4 | CASSLIQGVTEAFF | TGTGCCAGCAGTTTAATCCAGGGGGTCACTGAAGCTTTCTTT
TRBJ2-1 | . | . | TRBV20-1 | CSAREAGYNEQFF | TGCAGTGCTAGAGAGGCTGGTTACAATGAGCAGTTCTTC